These 2 T cell receptor beta chains originate from one sample sequenced in a study of breast tumors, draining lymph nodes, adjacent tissues. TCRdb reprocessed the multiplex PCR reads with MiXCR, giving one entry per CDR3 protein. The table has fewer than 300,000 distinct CDR3 sequences, roughly 32% seen once. Axillary draining lymph nodes of breast cancer patients supplied the node samples. The specimen sequenced was axillary lymph node tissue. The receptors here all came from a female donor with breast cancer. Some clones in this sample may be carry-over from other donors' samples.

This clonotype has a handful of counts. A much larger clone differs from this one at a single base, so this may be a read error. The CDR3 does not end in the conserved phenylalanine or tryptophan, so this is likely a read error. The genes are TRBV9 and TRBJ2-1; D might be TRBD2 (5 bases). Trimming pared 2 bases from V and 5 bases from J, leaving 8 bases between. The CDR3 is 13 residues long. The V gene's germline CDR1 is SGDLS and CDR2 YYNGEE. This CDR3 reads CASSVRADNEQFS. For the CDR3, the DNA is TGTGCCAGCAGCGTTCGAGCGGACAATGAGCAGTTCTCC.

There are many counts of this clonotype. V gene TRBV7-9 combines with J gene TRBJ2-1; 9 nucleotides align to TRBD2. Looked up from germline, CDR1 is SEHNR and CDR2 is FQNEAQ (reference sequence). J gave up 6 bases and V 1 base, and 4 bases lay outside the gene matches. This CDR3 is 15 amino acids long. CDR3 in amino acids: CASSLVLAGRNEQFF. The CDR3, as DNA: TGTGCCAGCAGCTTAGTTCTAGCGGGACGCAATGAGCAGTTCTTC.